This T cell receptor beta chain was obtained from a study of T cells after yellow fever vaccination (dated by TCRdb to between 2018 and 2021). In terms of the full investigation: The SMART-Seq v4 Ultra Low Input RNA kit was used to prepare libraries from fractions with low cell numbers. To follow T-cell clones before and after both primary and booster YFV17D yellow fever vaccination, bulk TCR alpha and beta repertoires underwent longitudinal sequencing. Blood was collected at multiple timepoints before and after primary and secondary immunization, and bulk PBMC replicates and cell subsets were isolated. Two healthy male donors, one aged 18 to 30 and one aged 30 to 40 years, made up the cohort. Findings and caveats that apply to the study as a whole: A small fraction of clonotypes showed up in both the CD4 and CD8 compartments, probably as a result of convergent recombination. After the booster, most clones that had expanded after primary vaccination were detected again (roughly 96% of CD4 and around nine tenths of CD8), suggesting broad maintenance of memory. Computational filtering was required because FACS-sorted repertoires could contain abundant contaminating clonotypes from the bulk population. Compared with the primary T-cell response, the secondary T-cell response was weaker but faster, peaking on day 5 rather than day 15. Because only a couple of donors were included in the study, the extent to which the findings can be generalized is limited.

TCR cDNA was synthesized by 5'RACE template switching, which introduced a universal primer site and unique molecular identifiers. cDNA synthesis was primed from both the TCR alpha and TCR beta constant segments. Libraries were amplified in two PCR steps, with sample barcodes and sequencing adapters added in the second step. Sequencing of the libraries was done on either Illumina HiSeq 2500 (2x100 bp) or NovaSeq (2x150 bp). For the original study's pipeline: Reads were demultiplexed and collapsed into UMI consensus sequences with MIGEC, and V(D)J alignment was performed with MiXCR. Vaccine-responding clonotypes were identified with edgeR using replicate PBMC samples, with FDR below 0.01 and a log2 fold change above 5 up to day 15 being required. Each bulk clonotype was labeled CD4 or CD8 based on which sequenced repertoire, CD4 or CD8, contained the clonotype at higher abundance. NS4B-specific clonotypes were defined as those at least 10-fold enriched in dextramer-positive over dextramer-negative fractions; CD4-biased clonotypes were excluded. TCRdb reprocessed the public reads (quality trimming at Q25 with fastp, clone calling with MiXCR) and kept in-frame beta chains. Here each entry gathers all rows of one CDR3 protein and keeps the most common genes and DNA. TCRdb's processing, not the authors' own work, is the source of the V and J calls. The sample has fewer than 100,000 distinct CDR3 sequences on record, about 8.8% of them singletons. The ten largest clones represent roughly 15% of the sample.

According to the study, the label for this sample's treatment or condition signals: live attenuated yellow fever vaccine strain. A standard Ficoll-Paque protocol was used to isolate PBMCs from peripheral blood. Epitope-specific CD8 T cells were sorted with a dextramer loaded with the yellow fever NS4B epitope peptide, and anti-CD3 and anti-CD8 staining was applied. TriZol was used to extract RNA from bulk PBMCs, from CD4 and CD8 fractions, and from dextramer-positive and dextramer-negative fractions. To note about this clonotype: The input lacks base qualities; no much larger clone sits a single base away.

Via the germline V gene, CDR1 is MGHRA and CDR2 YSYEKL. The CDR3 spans 16 residues, from the cysteine through the phenylalanine. The DNA shown is the 48-base CDR3, in frame from base 1. V was cut back by 0 bases and J by 5 bases, leaving a gap of 14 bases between them. The V gene is TRBV4-1 and the J gene is TRBJ2-1; the D gene identity is not certain. The TCR sequence derives from a young man who received the YFV17D yellow fever vaccine. The sequencing here drew on CD8+ T cells not binding an NS4B(214-222) dextramer, sorted from PBMCs, taken around 16 days after the first yellow fever vaccination. The meaning of the sample's cell subset or site label: NS4B epitope dextramer-negative CD8 T cells. The bases are TGCGCCAGCAGCCAAGATCCGCCCTATGCTAACAATGAGCAGTTCTTC. This codes for CASSQDPPYANNEQFF.